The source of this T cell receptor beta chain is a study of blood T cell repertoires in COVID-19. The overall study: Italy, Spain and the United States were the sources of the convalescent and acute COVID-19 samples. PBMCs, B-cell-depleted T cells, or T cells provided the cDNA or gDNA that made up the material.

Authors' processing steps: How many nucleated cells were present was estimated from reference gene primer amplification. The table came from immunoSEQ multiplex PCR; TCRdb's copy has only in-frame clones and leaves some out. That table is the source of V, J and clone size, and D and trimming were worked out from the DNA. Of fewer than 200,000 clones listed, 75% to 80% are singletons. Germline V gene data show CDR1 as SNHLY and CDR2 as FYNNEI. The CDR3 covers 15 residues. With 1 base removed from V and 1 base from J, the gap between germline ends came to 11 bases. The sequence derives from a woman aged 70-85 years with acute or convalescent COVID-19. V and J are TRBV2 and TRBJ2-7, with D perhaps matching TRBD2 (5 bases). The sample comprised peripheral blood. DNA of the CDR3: TGTGCCAGCAGTGAAGTTGGAGAGGGTTCCTACGAGCAGTACTTC. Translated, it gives CASSEVGEGSYEQYF.